This TCR beta chain is from a study of cytomegalovirus exposure and HLA in healthy donors (dated by TCRdb to 2015 to 2018). Background on the whole study: An earlier analysis of about 560 of the donors reported 250 to 350 Gb of sequence data and 117 million unique TCR beta sequences obtained from some 200 million T cells. To predict cytomegalovirus infection status, the study brought together high-throughput TCR immunosequencing, statistical association of individual TCRs with disease status, and machine learning. Rather than using new phenotypic data, the later analysis identified candidate immune exposures from TCR beta sequences and from how often those sequences occurred across donors. Donor age, sex, ethnicity and CMV serostatus were collected together with the repertoire data. Among some 400 genotyped donors of the cohort, an average of approximately 240,000 unique TCR beta nucleotide sequences was sequenced per donor, of which 15% to 20% were non-productive. A later analysis re-analyzed previously published TCR beta repertoires from approximately 700 donors and added high-resolution HLA genotyping to study TCR occurrence patterns. Using immunosequencing, the study profiled T cell repertoires from around 670 subjects and related those repertoires to cytomegalovirus serostatus. Both class I and class II loci were covered by HLA typing, at four-digit resolution. Roughly 5 DR-DQ haplotypes were treated as single units for association and clustering because of strong linkage in the cohort. The aim of the study was to test whether cataloging public T cell receptors could identify signatures of past pathogen exposure. All discovery cohort repertoires had been generated using a single sequencing platform. The number of donors typed differed by locus, with 629-630 for A, B, C, DRB1 and DQB1, around 520 for DQA1, approximately 570 for DPA1, and under 490 for DPB1. A separate validation cohort of approximately 120 different subjects was used in addition to the 666-subject first cohort. To decide whether each TCR beta V gene segment behaved as functional or pseudogenic, an earlier analysis of fewer than 750 of the donors relied on high-throughput TCR beta sequencing. In a later genetic analysis, genome-wide SNP genotypes for about 55% of the roughly 670 donors were used, and that subset was treated as a discovery cohort. Of the roughly 430 genotyped donors, about 80% fell in the genetic ancestry cluster associated with self-reported Caucasian donors. About 310 gigabases of sequencing data and 70 million to 100 million unique TCR sequences were included in an early release covering roughly 600 HLA-typed donors. What the study reported, not specific to this receptor: According to the authors, the approach could potentially be generalized to other disease states and immunological phenotypes. V-gene and J-gene trimming of TCR beta chains was associated with a missense DCLRE1C variant in a later genetic analysis, and the association was replicated in an independent cohort. In vitro tests confirmed that three of the cytomegalovirus-associated TCR beta chains recognize cytomegalovirus antigens. In an earlier analysis of 587 of the donors, most TCR beta V segments appeared in productive rearrangements about 87% or about 30% of the time, broadly matching IMGT annotations. A cluster of highly shared sequence variants was judged likely to be a technical artifact of the sequencing pipeline. A further reported finding was that TCR beta sequences accurately predicted the HLA-A and HLA-B alleles for most subjects in the first cohort. Because HLA typing was unavailable for some donors at each locus, only the typed subset was used in association tests. Some IMGT-functional V segments, including TRBV6-2 and TRBV6-3, could not be told apart with the 87-base-pair reads, so those segments were excluded. The presence/absence analyses assumed that sequencing depth was roughly uniform across donors, and that assumption may not be true. Across donors, most TCR sequences were observed very rarely, whereas some public TCRs were present in many individuals. The only immune exposure information available for the cohort was CMV serostatus. According to a later analysis, most CMV-associated TCR beta chains appeared to be HLA-restricted, and the HLA associations seemed to be driven largely by CMV exposure. Linkage disequilibrium might explain the correlated functional status among segregating V segments, but an unknown experimental factor could not be ruled out. In a later analysis, HLA-associated TCR beta chains were found to be more clonally expanded and to have lower generation probabilities than equally common non-associated chains. Because counts were too low, seventeen rarely observed V segments, including chromosome 9 orphons, were excluded from the earlier analysis of some 590 of the donors. In a later genetic analysis, fewer N-insertions in productive TCRs were reported among donors in an Asian-associated ancestry cluster than the approximately 710-donor mean. When HLA alleles, especially DR and DQ, strongly co-occurred, TCR associations were difficult to assign to individual alleles. According to a later analysis, TCR association rates differed among HLA loci, with DRB1 alleles showing the most associated TCRs and HLA-C alleles showing the fewest. The cohort was sequenced for TCR beta chains only, and without alpha or paired-chain data the features that could be detected were limited. The classifier was reported to diagnose cytomegalovirus status with high specificity and sensitivity in both the original cohort and the validation cohort. According to a later analysis, parvovirus B19, influenza, CMV and Epstein-Barr virus appeared linked to several top co-occurrence clusters. A total of 164 TCR beta chains were listed by the study as associated with cytomegalovirus. In a later analysis, some 18,000 TCR beta sequences were associated with specific HLA alleles at a false discovery rate of 0.05.

Library preparation was by the immunoSEQ multiplex PCR assay. A mixture of 60 forward primers for TCR Vbeta segments and 13 reverse primers for TCR Jbeta segments was used in the multiplex PCR. Amplification of the CDR3 region of rearranged TCR beta genes was performed with a multiplex PCR assay on genomic DNA. The amplified TCR beta libraries were sequenced on the Illumina HiSeq System as 87-base-pair reads. As for how the authors treated the data: Across the 600 to 700 repertoires, a later analysis counted 80 million or so unique TCR beta chains, 8.5 million to 12 million of which were shared by at least two donors. Raw reads were error-corrected and collapsed into unique sequences with a nearest-neighbor algorithm that merged closely related sequences to remove PCR and sequencing errors. V, D and J gene segments were assigned by aligning CDR3 sequences to IMGT reference sequences. For a sequence to be retained, a match of at least six nucleotides was required to both a V gene segment and a J gene segment. Rearrangements were called productive when the CDR3 lacked stop codons and stayed in frame with V and J; all others were non-productive. Following IMGT convention, CDR3 was defined as the stretch from the second conserved V-encoded cysteine to the conserved J-encoded phenylalanine. In an earlier analysis of 587 of the donors, sequences lacking an unambiguous match to a single V gene segment were excluded. An earlier analysis of about 600 of the donors called V segments functional above 56.7% productive rearrangements and segregating when the between-donor standard deviation exceeded 5%. A statistical classification framework was built for diagnosing cytomegalovirus status from the catalog of TCR beta chain sequences. In a later analysis, TCR nucleotide sequences were compared against IMGT/GENE-DB human TR gene sequences so that V and J genes could be assigned. In a later analysis, CDR3 sequences and most-parsimonious VDJ recombination scenarios were assigned using the TCRdist pipeline. In a later analysis, each TCR beta chain was defined by its CDR3 amino acid sequence together with its V-gene family, and reads lacking a unique V-gene family were excluded. In a later analysis, 500 to 700 highly shared, low-generation-probability nucleotide sequences were removed to address suspected cross-contamination and a sequencing artifact. In a later analysis, a clonal expansion index was calculated for each public chain from normalized within-repertoire ranks of inferred template counts. In a later analysis, generation probabilities were computed using a VDJ recombination model fitted to out-of-frame rearrangements, and the results were checked against IGoR. In a later analysis, TCR-TCR, TCR-HLA and TCR-CMV co-occurrence was scored with hypergeometric tests, and a repertoire-size bias correction was applied to TCR pairs. False discovery rates were estimated in a later analysis by permuting HLA or CMV assignments 20 times. A later analysis grouped co-occurring TCRs with DBSCAN, adding TCRdist sequence similarity when clustering within HLA-allele-positive subsets. Repertoires with fewer than 30,000 or more than 120,000 public chains, plus five repertoires with anomalous nucleotide sharing, were excluded from co-occurrence clustering. TCRdb obtained this table from immuneACCESS and retained in-frame rearrangements with V and J assigned. These tables miss some clones; where compared with another copy, unresolved V genes account for less than half of the shortfall, and the remainder is unexplained. D and trimming come from the DNA, and the V and J calls and clone size come from that table. The sample profile shows 150,000 to 180,000 clones; 65% to 85% of them were found once. The top ten constitute 5.5% to 6.5% of the sample.

The cohort consisted of hundreds of healthy bone marrow donors. All cohort members were sampled while nominally healthy, although unrecorded immune exposures were likely present. The donor tested CMV seropositive, placing the donor among the 290 or so seropositive members of the cohort. Every donor gave a peripheral blood sample, and the peripheral blood mononuclear cells from that sample were used for TCR beta sequencing. The Qiagen DNeasy Blood Extraction Kit was used to extract genomic DNA from the blood cell samples. V is cut by 0 bases and J by 5 bases, and the space between the germline ends is 13 bases. Based on the germline V gene, the CDR1 and CDR2 sequences are KGHSH and LQKENI. The CDR3 has 16 amino acids, counting the end cysteine and phenylalanine. CDR3 DNA only is kept here, 48 bases in frame from base 1. Regarding this clone: Its antigen remains unidentified. Base quality data are lacking; no much larger clone is found one base away.

The specimen was PBMCs. This sequence originates from a woman between 35 and 50 years old in good health and CMV-seropositive. The V and J genes are TRBV18 and TRBJ2-2; the D gene is possibly TRBD2, with 6 bases matching. The CDR3 region has the sequence CASSPPERLATGELFF. The DNA reads as follows: TGTGCCAGCTCACCACCGGAACGGCTAGCGACCGGGGAGCTGTTTTTT.